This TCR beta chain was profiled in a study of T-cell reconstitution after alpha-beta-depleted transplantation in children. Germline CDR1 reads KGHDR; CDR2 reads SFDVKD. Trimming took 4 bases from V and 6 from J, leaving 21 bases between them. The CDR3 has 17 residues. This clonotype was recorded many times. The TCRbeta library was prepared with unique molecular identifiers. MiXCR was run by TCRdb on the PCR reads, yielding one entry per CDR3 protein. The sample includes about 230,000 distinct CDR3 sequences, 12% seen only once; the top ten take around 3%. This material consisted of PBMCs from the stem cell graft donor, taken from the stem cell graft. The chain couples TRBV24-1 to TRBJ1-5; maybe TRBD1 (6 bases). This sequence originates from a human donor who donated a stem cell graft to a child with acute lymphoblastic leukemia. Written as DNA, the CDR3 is TGTGCCACCAGTGAATCAACAGGCCTTCGAGGGGGTCAGCCCCAGCATTTT. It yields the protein CATSESTGLRGGQPQHF.